The 29 T cell receptor beta chains presented below share a single source sample, sequenced in a study of blood T cell repertoires in COVID-19. The protocol was immunoSEQ multiplex PCR, while the TCRdb copy is restricted to in-frame clones and leaves out a portion. The repertoire holds 85,000 to 130,000 clones, with 84% as singletons. The sequenced sample consisted of peripheral blood. Every receptor here comes from an older woman with acute or convalescent COVID-19.

The rearrangement uses TRBV28 and TRBJ1-1; tentative D call: TRBD1 (5 bases). The ends were cut back, 3 bases at V and 1 base at J, with 12 bases in the middle. The CDR3 runs to 15 residues. In germline, CDR1 is MDHEN, CDR2 SYDVKM. Written as DNA, the CDR3 is TGTGCCAGCAGTTTCGGGGGGGACTCGAACACTGAAGCTTTCTTT. This sequence encodes CASSFGGDSNTEAFF.

The chain employs TRBV2 and TRBJ1-1; a weak D match, TRBD1 (6 bases). Trimming pared 3 bases from V and 4 bases from J, leaving 9 bases between. CDR3 length: 13 residues. The germline gives CDR1 SNHLY, CDR2 FYNNEI. The CDR3 coding sequence is TGTGCCAGCAGTGACAGGGGCCGCACTGAAGCTTTCTTT. Translation gives CASSDRGRTEAFF.

The V and J genes are TRBV27 and TRBJ1-4; the D gene is possibly TRBD1 (5 bases). Trimming left V 3 bases short and J 8 bases short, with 10 bases between. Germline CDR1 and CDR2: MNHEY and SMNVEV (reference sequence). CDR3 size: 13 residues. As DNA, the CDR3 is TGTGCCAGCAGTTTTTTGGGGGGGGAAAAACTGTTTTTT. Amino acids: CASSFLGGEKLFF. The full variable domain, its missing parts supplied by reference TRBV27 and TRBJ1-4, is EAQVTQNPRYLITVTGKKLTVTCSQNMNHEYMSWYRQDPGLGLRQIYYSMNVEVTDKGDVPEGYKVSRKEKRNFPLILESPSPNQTSLYFCASSFLGGEKLFFGSGTQLSVL.

V is TRBV2 and J is TRBJ1-4; no reliable D call. The CDR3 spans 16 residues. Germline V gives CDR1 SNHLY, CDR2 FYNNEI. Trimming pared 7 bases from V and 0 bases from J, leaving 15 bases between. The CDR3 nucleotides read TGTGCCAGCAATAGGGTCTCGGGGTCAACTAATGAAAAACTGTTTTTT. Its protein product is CASNRVSGSTNEKLFF. The full variable domain, with the rest looked up from reference TRBV2 and TRBJ1-4, is EPEVTQTPSHQVTQMGQEVILRCVPISNHLYFYWYRQILGQKVEFLVSFYNNEISEKSEIFDDQFSVERPDGSNFTLKIRSTKLEDSAMYFCASNRVSGSTNEKLFFGSGTQLSVL.

As DNA, the CDR3 is TGTGCCACCAGCAGGAAACAGGGTCCTGGAAACACCATATATTTT. Translating gives CATSRKQGPGNTIYF. The V and J genes are TRBV15 and TRBJ1-3; D might be TRBD1 (6 bases). Trimming cost V 3 bases and J 2 bases, with 11 bases left between them. The CDR3 loop spans 15 amino acids. CDR1 and CDR2 (germline): LNHNV, YYDKDF (reference sequence).

This rearrangement joins TRBV5-1 to TRBJ2-5, with D perhaps matching TRBD2 (6 bases). Trimming pared 6 bases from V and 4 bases from J, leaving 19 bases between. This CDR3 is built from 15 residues. The germline V gene encodes CDR1 SGHRS and CDR2 YFSETQ. CDR3 sequence: CASIKGGAGGETQYF. The CDR3 DNA is TGCGCCAGCATCAAGGGCGGGGCCGGTGGAGAGACCCAGTACTTC.

The rearrangement links TRBV4-2 to TRBJ2-2; 9 bases align to TRBD1. Trimming at V came to 1 base and at J to 3 bases, leaving 3 bases not matched to a gene. Germline lookup yields CDR1 LGHNA and CDR2 YNFKEQ. The CDR3 length is 16 residues. The CDR3 sequence is CASSQVQGADTGELFF. The CDR3 DNA follows: TGTGCCAGCAGCCAAGTACAGGGGGCGGACACCGGGGAGCTGTTTTTT.

CDR3 nucleotides: TGTGCTAGTGGTTTGGTCAATAGCTATGGCTACACCTTC. Its translation is CASGLVNSYGYTF. The chain carries TRBV12-5 and TRBJ1-2; D gene ambiguous. CDR1 is LGHNT, CDR2 FRNRAP, per germline. CDR3 length: 13 residues. The V and J ends lost 0 bases and 4 bases respectively, with 6 bases between them.

The gene calls are TRBV3-1 (or the pseudogene TRBV3-2) and TRBJ2-2; TRBD2 aligns across 8 bases. The germline gives CDR1 LGHDT, CDR2 YNNKEL (reference sequence). Trimming cost V 3 bases and J 1 base; bases outside gene matches: 4. The CDR3 is 16 residues long. The CDR3 DNA follows: TGTGCCAGCAGCCAGGTAGCGGGGAGGAACACCGGGGAGCTGTTTTTT. Translation: CASSQVAGRNTGELFF.

The chain couples TRBV5-1 to TRBJ2-3; TRBD2 might be the D (6 bases). CDR3 size: 15 residues. Deletions cut 6 bases from V and 0 bases from J, with 14 bases between. The germline V gene encodes CDR1 SGHRS and CDR2 YFSETQ. The CDR3 nucleotides read TGCGCCAGCAATCCGAGCGGGCCTAGCACAGATACGCAGTATTTT. This encodes CASNPSGPSTDTQYF.

This chain uses TRBV9 with TRBJ1-5; the match to TRBD1 covers 9 bases. Germline V lookup: CDR1 SGDLS, CDR2 YYNGEE. With 4 bases clipped from V and 7 bases from J, the junction kept 12 bases outside the gene matches. The CDR3 loop spans 16 amino acids. The CDR3 loop reads CASSLWDRVKGQPQHF. DNA of the CDR3: TGTGCCAGCAGCCTATGGGACAGGGTCAAGGGCCAGCCCCAGCATTTT.

The rearrangement uses TRBV3-1 (or the pseudogene TRBV3-2) and TRBJ2-5, with TRBD2 matching over 7 bases. Germline CDR1 LGHDT, CDR2 YNNKEL (reference sequence). Unmatched junction bases numbered 7, after V lost 0 bases and J lost 3 bases. This CDR3 region has 16 residues. DNA for the CDR3: TGTGCCAGCAGCCAAGATTTTGCGGGAGTGGAAGAGACCCAGTACTTC. Amino acids: CASSQDFAGVEETQYF.

This sequence joins TRBV6-2 or TRBV6-3 and TRBJ1-2; D call uncertain. Trimming took off 6 bases at V and 3 bases at J, with 14 bases between the two ends. Germline-derived CDR1 and CDR2 are MNHEY and SVGEGT. This CDR3 is 14 amino acids long. The CDR3 DNA sequence: TGTGCCAGCAGCCTACGCCTGAGGGACTATGGCTACACCTTC. Amino acids: CASSLRLRDYGYTF.

The chain combines TRBV10-2 with TRBJ2-5; perhaps TRBD1 as D (6 bases). CDR1 is WSHSY and CDR2 is SAAADI in the germline V gene. The CDR3 loop spans 12 amino acids. V was trimmed by 4 bases and J by 7 bases, leaving 10 bases between them. CDR3 sequence reads: CASSGGHGTQYF. For the CDR3, the DNA is TGCGCCAGCAGTGGGGGGCATGGGACCCAGTACTTC.

This clone was picked up one time. This chain connects TRBV11-2 to TRBJ2-7, with TRBD1 as a possible D gene (6 bases). This CDR3 is built from 12 residues. Germline lookup yields CDR1 SGHAT and CDR2 FQNNGV. With 5 bases removed from V and 4 bases from J, the gap between germline ends came to 9 bases. CDR3 sequence reads: CASSVQGYEQYF. CDR3 nucleotides: TGTGCCAGCAGCGTACAGGGTTACGAGCAGTACTTC.

V is TRBV11-2 and J is TRBJ2-5; perhaps TRBD1 as D (6 bases). The V end lost 0 bases, the J end lost 5 bases, and 13 bases lay between the germline ends. The germline CDR1 and CDR2 sequences are SGHAT and FQNNGV. The CDR3 loop spans 15 amino acids. The CDR3: CASSLDSQGRETQYF. CDR3 bases: TGTGCCAGCAGCTTAGACTCGCAGGGGCGGGAGACCCAGTACTTC.

CDR3 region: CASSHAGSGNTIYF. The CDR3 nucleotides are TGCGCCAGCAGCCACGCAGGGTCGGGAAACACCATATATTTT. V and J are TRBV4-1 and TRBJ1-3; tentatively, D is TRBD1 (5 bases). The CDR3 runs 14 residues. Between the trimmed V and J ends, which lost 3 bases and 4 bases, there was a span of 10 bases. CDR1 MGHRA and CDR2 YSYEKL come from the germline V gene.

The rearrangement uses TRBV6-1 and TRBJ1-6; D remains ambiguous. The V end lost 2 bases, the J end lost 12 bases, and 11 bases lay between the germline ends. The CDR3 is 13 amino acids. Germline lookup yields CDR1 MNHNS and CDR2 SASEGT. CDR3 loop: CASSEHDIGPLHF. The CDR3 nucleotides are TGTGCCAGCAGTGAACACGATATCGGACCCCTCCACTTT.

The J gene is TRBJ2-1, the V gene TRBV6-6, with a possible D match to TRBD2 (6 bases). This CDR3 is built from 17 residues. In germline, CDR1 is MNHNY, CDR2 SVGAGI (reference sequence). V lost 5 bases and J 7 bases, leaving 24 bases between the germline ends. The CDR3 is CASSLVVIGGVRNEQFF. CDR3 DNA sequence: TGTGCCAGCAGTCTCGTCGTGATCGGAGGGGTGAGGAATGAGCAGTTCTTC.

The chain employs TRBV29-1 and TRBJ1-1; tentatively, D is TRBD1 (5 bases). The V end was cut by 7 bases, the J end by 1 base, with 13 bases between. The CDR3 length is 13 residues. Germline lookup yields CDR1 SQVTM and CDR2 ANQGSEA. The CDR3 DNA sequence: TGCAGCGGGAGACGACAGCCGAACACTGAAGCTTTCTTT. Its translation is CSGRRQPNTEAFF.

The chain uses TRBV25-1 and TRBJ1-2, with D possibly matching TRBD1 (5 bases). This CDR3 is 14 amino acids long. V lost 0 bases and J lost 4, with 9 bases in between. CDR1 is MGHDK, CDR2 SYGVNS, per germline. CDR3 region: CASSEYRDSYGYTF. CDR3 bases: TGTGCCAGCAGTGAATATCGGGACTCCTATGGCTACACCTTC.

This clone was seen only a few times. The chain uses TRBV28 and TRBJ1-2, with 10 bases identical to TRBD1. Germline CDR1 is MDHEN and CDR2 is SYDVKM. The CDR3 is 13 amino acids. V trimming: 5 bases; J trimming: 8 bases; junction bases outside the gene matches: 5. CDR3 residues: CASSDRGRGGYTF. The CDR3 nucleotides read TGTGCCAGCAGTGACAGGGGGCGCGGGGGCTACACCTTC.

The chain uses TRBV9 and TRBJ1-2; maybe TRBD1 (6 bases). The V and J ends lost 3 bases and 6 bases respectively, with 9 bases between them. CDR1 SGDLS and CDR2 YYNGEE come from the germline V gene. This CDR3 contains 12 residues. The CDR3 region is CASSATGNGYTF. The CDR3 bases are TGTGCCAGCAGCGCGACAGGAAATGGCTACACCTTC.

The V call is TRBV7-2, the J call TRBJ2-7; D is unresolved. Trimming took off 2 bases at V and 7 bases at J, with 6 bases between the two ends. Germline assignment: CDR1 SGHTA and CDR2 FQGNSA. This CDR3 comprises 11 residues. The DNA of the CDR3 is TGTGCCAGCAGCTTAATTAGAGAGCAGTACTTC. It is translated as CASSLIREQYF.

The chain uses TRBV7-6 and TRBJ1-2; 7 nucleotides align to TRBD1. The CDR3 contains 16 residues. CDR1 is SGHVS and CDR2 is FNYEAQ in the germline V gene. V gave up 4 bases and J gave up 3 bases; unmatched junction bases: 11. CDR3 bases: TGTGCCAGCAGCTCAGACCCTAGAACAGGGGACTATGGCTACACCTTC. Encoded protein: CASSSDPRTGDYGYTF. The entire variable domain, with the rest obtained from reference TRBV7-6 and TRBJ1-2, is as follows: GAGVSQSPRYKVTKRGQDVALRCDPISGHVSLYWYRQALGQGPEFLTYFNYEAQQDKSGLPNDRFSAERPEGSISTLTIQRTEQRDSAMYRCASSSDPRTGDYGYTFGSGTRLTVV.

This clone was observed a few times. V usage is TRBV5-1 and J usage is TRBJ2-5; possible D gene TRBD1, 5 bases. The CDR3 length is 12 residues. CDR1 SGHRS and CDR2 YFSETQ come from the germline V gene. V gave up 0 bases and J gave up 5 bases, with 5 bases separating them. The CDR3 coding sequence is TGCGCCAGCAGCTTGGACAGGGAGACCCAGTACTTC. It specifies CASSLDRETQYF.

This chain uses TRBV5-1 with TRBJ2-1; 8 nucleotides match TRBD2. V lost 0 bases and J lost 8; bases outside the gene matches: 7. CDR3 length: 15 residues. The germline V gene encodes CDR1 SGHRS and CDR2 YFSETQ. The DNA for the CDR3 is TGCGCCAGCAGCTTGGAAAACGGGGGGGCAGATGAGCAGTTCTTC. It yields the protein CASSLENGGADEQFF.

This clone was counted many times. The V gene is TRBV6-2 or TRBV6-3, the J gene TRBJ2-6; unclear D gene. Germline V gives CDR1 MNHEY, CDR2 SVGEGT. The CDR3 covers 16 residues. Trimming removed 6 bases at V and 0 bases at J, with 12 bases between. CDR3: CASSPQTVSGANVLTF. The CDR3 bases are TGTGCCAGCAGCCCTCAAACAGTCTCTGGGGCCAACGTCCTGACTTTC.

J is TRBJ2-5 and V is TRBV7-8, with D possibly matching TRBD2 (7 bases). Looked up from germline, CDR1 is SGHVS and CDR2 is FQNEAQ. V dropped 1 base and J dropped 2 bases, with 17 bases sitting between them. The CDR3 spans 17 residues. The CDR3 spells CASSLGGGSLAQETQYF. The CDR3, as DNA: TGTGCCAGCAGCTTAGGGGGGGGCAGCCTCGCTCAAGAGACCCAGTACTTC.